The 20 T cell receptor beta chains below were found in one sample sequenced in a study of T cells in Graves' hyperthyroidism and ophthalmopathy. RNA transcripts served as the template for amplifying TCR beta CDR3 regions. During a first-round RT-PCR of the TCR CDR3, the HTBI primer set was used. TCRdb processed the multiplex PCR reads anew with MiXCR; each CDR3 protein has one entry. The table has fewer than 750,000 distinct CDR3 sequences, more than 12% seen once. Sequenced: blood. These receptors originate from a woman in her 50s with Graves' ophthalmopathy.

This clonotype was observed many times. The chain links TRBV28 to TRBJ2-7; D is possibly TRBD2 (6 bases). Looked up from germline, CDR1 is MDHEN and CDR2 is SYDVKM. CDR3 size: 14 residues. V lost 5 bases, J lost 4 bases, and 15 bases lay in between. The CDR3 protein is CASSPRLVRYEQYF. The CDR3 coding sequence is TGTGCCAGCAGTCCTAGACTAGTTCGTTACGAGCAGTACTTC. The full variable domain, its missing parts supplied by reference TRBV28 and TRBJ2-7, is DVKVTQSSRYLVKRTGEKVFLECVQDMDHENMFWYRQDPGLGLRLIYFSYDVKMKEKGDIPEGYSVSREKKERFSLILESASTNQTSMYLCASSPRLVRYEQYFGPGTRLTVT.

J is TRBJ2-2 and V is TRBV7-3, with a tentative D call TRBD2 (5 bases). V dropped 5 bases and J dropped 0 bases, with 13 bases sitting between them. CDR3 length equals 16 residues. Germline V lookup: CDR1 SGHTA, CDR2 FQGTGA. The DNA for the CDR3 is TGTGCCAGCAGCCCTAGCAGGATCGCGAACACCGGGGAGCTGTTTTTT. This encodes CASSPSRIANTGELFF.

This clonotype has a handful of counts. V gene TRBV28 combines with J gene TRBJ1-1, with a weak D call TRBD1 (6 bases). V lost 3 bases and J 7 bases, leaving 12 bases between the germline ends. This CDR3 spans 13 amino acids. From germline, CDR1 is MDHEN and CDR2 SYDVKM. The CDR3: CASSFSDRDEAFF. Here the CDR3 DNA reads TGTGCCAGCAGTTTTTCGGACAGAGATGAAGCTTTCTTT.

This clonotype has at least ten counts. The rearrangement joins TRBV6-5 to TRBJ2-5, with 10 bases that match TRBD2. The V gene end was trimmed by 2 bases and the J gene end by 2 bases; junction bases not matched to a gene: 14. Germline V lookup: CDR1 MNHEY, CDR2 SVGAGI. The CDR3 contains 19 residues. The CDR3 bases are TGTGCCAGCAGTTACGGGACTGGAGCGGGAGGGCTGGATCAAGAGACCCAGTACTTC. Protein product: CASSYGTGAGGLDQETQYF.

This clonotype was counted ten times or more. The chain recombines TRBV6-1 with TRBJ1-4, with 11 bases that match TRBD1. The CDR3 extends over 16 amino acids. V lost 5 bases, J lost 7 bases, and 9 bases stayed unmatched. Germline V gives CDR1 MNHNS, CDR2 SASEGT. The DNA of the CDR3 is TGTGCCAGCAGTCCAAATTCCGGGACAGGGGGTGAAAAACTGTTTTTT. It translates to CASSPNSGTGGEKLFF.

The V gene is TRBV9, the J gene TRBJ2-1; 7 positions agree with TRBD1. The J segment lost 0 bases and the V segment lost 1 base, leaving 7 bases of the junction unmatched. CDR1 is SGDLS, CDR2 YYNGEE, per germline. The CDR3 sequence is 17 residues long. Written as DNA, the CDR3 is TGTGCCAGCAGCGTAAGCACGGGACAGAGCTCCTACAATGAGCAGTTCTTC. Translation gives CASSVSTGQSSYNEQFF.

This clonotype was observed many times. V gene TRBV28 combines with J gene TRBJ1-5; D is unresolved. The V and J ends lost 4 bases and 8 bases respectively, with 12 bases between them. Germline V gives CDR1 MDHEN, CDR2 SYDVKM. The length of the CDR3 is 13 residues. The CDR3: CASSSPGPKPQHF. CDR3 nucleotide sequence: TGTGCCAGCAGTTCCCCCGGACCGAAGCCCCAGCATTTT.

This chain connects TRBV5-1 to TRBJ2-1; TRBD1 aligns across 7 bases. This CDR3 is built from 14 residues. V shed 1 base, J shed 5 bases, and the junction held 3 bases outside the gene matches. CDR1 and CDR2 from the germline V gene are SGHRS and YFSETQ. The CDR3 loop is CASSLNRGDNEQFF. In nucleotides, the CDR3 is TGCGCCAGCAGCTTGAACAGGGGCGACAATGAGCAGTTCTTC.

The sample holds many counts of this clonotype. Germline is not matched at one junction end, which may reflect a read error. This chain joins TRBV5-1 and TRBJ2-1; D possibly matches TRBD1 or TRBD2 (6 bases each). CDR1 SGHRS and CDR2 YFSETQ come from the germline V gene. This CDR3 has 17 amino acids. Here the CDR3 reads CAGSLRGVGSSYNEQFF. In DNA form, the CDR3 reads TGCGCCGGCAGCTTGAGGGGGGTCGGGAGCTCCTACAATGAGCAGTTCTTC.

This chain connects TRBV20-1 to TRBJ2-1; D remains ambiguous. The CDR3 is 14 amino acids. Germline CDR1 DFQATT, CDR2 SNEGSKA (reference sequence). V lost 0 bases and J 9 bases, leaving 15 bases between the germline ends. The CDR3 here is CSAREQPTVGEQFF. The CDR3 bases are TGCAGTGCTAGAGAACAACCGACGGTGGGTGAGCAGTTCTTC.

As to this clonotype: A read error is possible here, since a much larger clone lies one base away. The J gene is TRBJ2-5, the V gene TRBV20-1; D might be TRBD2 (5 bases). This CDR3 comprises 16 residues. Trimming removed 0 bases at V and 0 bases at J, with 14 bases between. Germline V gene lookup returns CDR1 DFQATT and CDR2 SNEGSKA (reference sequence). The CDR3 is CSAREAGKPYQETQYF. DNA of the CDR3: TGCAGTGCTAGAGAGGCGGGCAAACCGTACCAAGAGACCCAGTACTTC.

This clonotype was seen at least ten times. The chain links TRBV27 to TRBJ2-1; D remains unclear. The CDR3 length is 15 residues. V shed 3 bases and J shed 3 bases, with 12 bases lying between them. Germline lookup yields CDR1 MNHEY and CDR2 SMNVEV (reference sequence). The CDR3 sequence: CASSLFSGDYNEQFF. The CDR3 DNA reads as TGTGCCAGCAGTTTGTTTAGTGGGGACTACAATGAGCAGTTCTTC.

Many counts were recorded for this clonotype. The J gene is TRBJ2-7, the V gene TRBV7-9; 9 bases map to TRBD2. Germline CDR1 and CDR2: SEHNR and FQNEAQ (reference sequence). V lost 1 base and J lost 2; bases outside the gene matches: 9. The CDR3 spans 17 residues. CDR3 bases: TGTGCCAGCAGCTTAGATAGGGGCCTAGCGGGAACCTACGAGCAGTACTTC. Residues: CASSLDRGLAGTYEQYF.

Ten or more counts support this clonotype. The chain employs TRBV11-2 and TRBJ2-1; 10 positions agree with TRBD1. The CDR3 has 15 amino acids. Germline V gene sequence: CDR1 SGHAT, CDR2 FQNNGV. The trim removed 5 bases at V and 4 bases at J, leaving 5 bases unmatched. CDR3 in DNA: TGTGCCAGCAGCGCAGACAGGGGGCCTTACAATGAGCAGTTCTTC. This translates into CASSADRGPYNEQFF.

Many counts were recorded for this clonotype. The CDR3 coding sequence is TGTGCCAGCAGTTACGGGACTAGCGGGAGCAATGAGCAGTTCTTC. Translating it yields CASSYGTSGSNEQFF. The V call is TRBV6-2 or TRBV6-3, the J call TRBJ2-1; 14 nucleotides match TRBD2. CDR1 and CDR2 from the germline V gene are MNHEY and SVGEGT. CDR3 length equals 15 residues. After removal of 2 bases from V and 6 bases from J, the junction contained 0 bases not matched to a gene.

This clonotype was found many times. The chain joins TRBV5-1 to TRBJ2-3; D is tentatively TRBD1 or TRBD2 (6 bases each). CDR1 SGHRS and CDR2 YFSETQ come from the germline V gene. V lost 4 bases, J lost 2 bases, and 17 bases lay in between. CDR3 size: 16 residues. The DNA for the CDR3 is TGCGCCAGCAGCCCCGGAGGGGGAGCGTACACAGATACGCAGTATTTT. This translates into CASSPGGGAYTDTQYF.

This clonotype appeared many times. The CDR3 loop is CASSFGLATNEQFF. The CDR3 DNA sequence: TGTGCCAGCAGCTTCGGACTAGCGACCAATGAGCAGTTCTTC. This chain joins TRBV7-8 and TRBJ2-1; TRBD2 matches 9 bases. This CDR3 comprises 14 residues. Germline V gives CDR1 SGHVS, CDR2 FQNEAQ. V shed 3 bases and J 6 bases; nucleotides not matched to a gene: 3.

The V and J genes are TRBV15 and TRBJ2-7; D may be TRBD1 or TRBD2 (5 bases each). The germline V and J ends were trimmed by 2 bases and 6 bases, with 14 bases remaining between them. The CDR3 length is 14 residues. Germline CDR1 LNHNV, CDR2 YYDKDF (reference sequence). The CDR3 region has the DNA TGTGCCACCAGCAGACCCGGGACCGTCTCCGAGCAGTACTTC. It yields the protein CATSRPGTVSEQYF.

This clonotype was observed many times. The chain carries TRBV6-2 or TRBV6-3 and TRBJ2-1; the match to TRBD2 covers 10 bases. This CDR3 has 15 amino acids. Per germline, CDR1 MNHEY and CDR2 SVGEGT. J was trimmed by 6 bases and V by 5 bases; bases with no gene match: 7. CDR3 region: CASSPLAGEVNEQFF. As DNA, the CDR3 is TGTGCCAGCAGTCCCCTAGCGGGAGAGGTCAATGAGCAGTTCTTC.

The chain employs TRBV5-1 and TRBJ2-4; 9 positions agree with TRBD2. The ends lost 6 bases at V and 6 bases at J; junction bases unmatched: 16. The germline CDR1 and CDR2 sequences are SGHRS and YFSETQ. The CDR3 has 17 amino acids. CDR3 residues: CASTPDTASGTRNIQYF. The CDR3 coding sequence is TGCGCCAGCACTCCGGACACAGCTAGCGGGACCCGAAACATTCAGTACTTC.